The rows below give T cell receptor beta chains drawn from one sample of a study of T cell responses to AZD1222 COVID-19 vaccine. Profiling relied on immunoSEQ multiplex PCR, and the TCRdb table lists in-frame clones only, not all of them. The data show 120,000 or so clones, roughly 91% seen once. Sequenced material: peripheral blood, taken on day 0 of MenACWY control vaccination. These receptors were collected from an adult in good health. Each CDR3 is given with its conserved first and last residue. D genes are given only for firm matches. Where a row states a size, it is once, few, many or the class of an expanded clone; other rows omit it.

clone_size j_call d_call v_call cdr3_nt cdr3_aa
. TRBJ1-4 . TRBV4-3 TGCGCCAGCAGCCAAGGAACAAAGACTAATGAAAAACTGTTTTTT CASSQGTKTNEKLFF
once TRBJ2-1 TRBD2 TRBV10-3 TGTGCCACCGGGAGGGGGAATGAGCAGTTCTTC CATGRGNEQFF
. TRBJ1-5 . TRBV7-2 TGTGCCAGCAGCCAGGACATTGGTCGGGATCAGCCCCAGCATTTT CASSQDIGRDQPQHF
. TRBJ2-1 . TRBV12-3/TRBV12-4 TGTGCCAGCAGTTTATTCATTCTTAATGAGCAGTTCTTC CASSLFILNEQFF
. TRBJ1-1 TRBD1 TRBV27 TGTGCCAGCAACCCTGAAGGGGGGACAGCTAACACTGAAGCTTTCTTT CASNPEGGTANTEAFF
. TRBJ2-7 TRBD2 TRBV6-6 TGTGCCAGCAGCGGGGGACTAGAGTCCTCCTACGAGCAGTACTTC CASSGGLESSYEQYF
. TRBJ1-1 . TRBV30 TGTGCCTGGAGTGTCCTCCGACAGACTGAAGCTTTCTTT CAWSVLRQTEAFF
once TRBJ2-7 TRBD1 TRBV28 TGTGCCAGCAGTATCCGGGACAGACTTAACTCCTACGAGCAGTACTTC CASSIRDRLNSYEQYF
once TRBJ1-3 . TRBV19 TGTGCCAGTAGTGCAACCAGGGTATCTGGAAACACCATATATTTT CASSATRVSGNTIYF
few TRBJ2-3 . TRBV6-4 TGTGCCAGCAGTGACGGGGAGACCACAGATACGCAGTATTTT CASSDGETTDTQYF
once TRBJ1-1 TRBD1 TRBV7-8 TGTGCCAGCAGCGTAGGGACAGGGAAGATGAACACTGAAGCTTTCTTT CASSVGTGKMNTEAFF
. TRBJ2-7 . TRBV10-1 TGCGCCAGCAGTGATGGCAGGGTCGCCTACGAGCAGTACTTC CASSDGRVAYEQYF
. TRBJ2-1 . TRBV4-3 TGCGCCAGCAGCCAAACCCATGGGTACAATGAGCAGTTCTTC CASSQTHGYNEQFF
once TRBJ1-3 . TRBV11-3 TGTGCCAGCAGCCTACAGGGAAACACCATATATTTT CASSLQGNTIYF
. TRBJ1-3 TRBD1 TRBV6-1 TGTGCCAGCAGTGAATGGTGGGGGACAGGGCTCTCTGGAAACACCATATATTTT CASSEWWGTGLSGNTIYF
. TRBJ2-7 . TRBV12-3/TRBV12-4 TGTGCCAGCAGTTTCGGAGCCGGGGAGCAGTACTTC CASSFGAGEQYF
. TRBJ2-2 . TRBV7-3 TGTGCCAGCAGCCGGACGGAGGTGAACACCGGGGAGCTGTTTTTT CASSRTEVNTGELFF
. TRBJ2-1 TRBD2 TRBV19 TGTGCCAGTTCCGGACTAGCGGGAGGTGATGAGCAGTTCTTC CASSGLAGGDEQFF
. TRBJ2-7 . TRBV24-1 TGTGCCACCAGTGACCCCGGGACTTCCTACGAGCAGTACTTC CATSDPGTSYEQYF
. TRBJ2-1 . TRBV11-3 TGTGCCAGCAGCTTACAGGGATACAATGAGCAGTTCTTC CASSLQGYNEQFF
. TRBJ2-1 . TRBV5-8 TGTGCCAGCAGCTTGGGTCCAGGGCCCAATGAGCAGTTCTTC CASSLGPGPNEQFF
. TRBJ1-1 . TRBV29-1 TGCAGCGTTGGAAGGGGTGAGAACACTGAAGCTTTCTTT CSVGRGENTEAFF
. TRBJ2-7 . TRBV9 TGTGCCAGCAGCGTAACCCCTAGAACTCACGAGCAGTACTTC CASSVTPRTHEQYF
. TRBJ2-1 TRBD2 TRBV9 TGTGCCAGCAGCGTAGGGACTAGCTTAAATGAGCAGTTCTTC CASSVGTSLNEQFF
many TRBJ2-1 . TRBV7-9 TGTGCCAGCAGCTTATTGAATGAGCAGTTCTTC CASSLLNEQFF
. TRBJ1-5 . TRBV6-5 TGTGCCAGCAGTTACTCGGGTCAGGCCAATCAGCCCCAGCATTTT CASSYSGQANQPQHF
once TRBJ2-7 TRBD2 TRBV5-6 TGTGCCAGCAGCTTACTAGCGGGAGGGCGGTCCTACGAGCAGTACTTC CASSLLAGGRSYEQYF
. TRBJ1-2 TRBD1 TRBV6-2/TRBV6-3 TGTGCCAGCAGACCTGACAGGGGACAATTTTGGGGCTACACCTTC CASRPDRGQFWGYTF
. TRBJ2-3 TRBD2 TRBV7-6 TGTGCCAGCAGCTTAGTGGGGGGGGGCACAGATACGCAGTATTTT CASSLVGGGTDTQYF
. TRBJ2-2 . TRBV6-5 TGTGCCAGCAGTTCCAGGACAGAATTCACCGGGGAGCTGTTTTTT CASSSRTEFTGELFF
. TRBJ2-6 . TRBV6-5 TGTGCCAGCAGTCTTGGGACACCTGGGGCCAACGTCCTGACTTTC CASSLGTPGANVLTF
. TRBJ2-1 . TRBV7-2 TGTGCCAGCAGCTTAGTGCAGGGATTCTACAATGAGCAGTTCTTC CASSLVQGFYNEQFF
. TRBJ2-1 . TRBV5-1 TGCGCCAGCAGCTTCGGGGGCGGGAACAATGAGCAGTTCTTC CASSFGGGNNEQFF
. TRBJ1-5 . TRBV27 TGTGCCAGCAGTTTATCGTTGTCCCAGCCCCAGCATTTT CASSLSLSQPQHF
. TRBJ1-2 . TRBV28 TGTGCCAGCAGTTTAATGGGGTACTATGGCTACACCTTC CASSLMGYYGYTF
once TRBJ2-1 TRBD1 TRBV11-3 TGTGCCAGCAGCACCCGGACAGGGTATTTGAATGAGCAGTTCTTC CASSTRTGYLNEQFF
. TRBJ2-6 . TRBV21-1 TGTGCCAGCAACAGGGGGCGCGGGGCCAACGTCCTGACTTTC CASNRGRGANVLTF
once TRBJ1-5 . TRBV30 TGTGCCTGGACCCTTAGGGCAGATCAGCCCCAGCATTTT CAWTLRADQPQHF
. TRBJ2-3 TRBD2 TRBV10-3 TGTGCCATCAGTGAGTCCGCGGGAGGTATCACAGATACGCAGTATTTT CAISESAGGITDTQYF
. TRBJ2-7 TRBD2 TRBV20-1 TGCAGTGTTAGTGCTGGCGGGAGGGACCTGGAGTACTTC CSVSAGGRDLEYF
. TRBJ2-7 TRBD1 TRBV6-5 TGTGCCACCACAGGGACAGGCGACGAGCAGTACTTC CATTGTGDEQYF
once TRBJ1-1 . TRBV3-1/TRBV3-2 TGTGCCAGCAGCCAAGTGGTGACAGTTAGCATGAACACTGAAGCTTTCTTT CASSQVVTVSMNTEAFF
. TRBJ2-1 . TRBV11-3 TGTGCCAGCAGCTCCCCCCCGGTTGAGCAGTTCTTC CASSSPPVEQFF
. TRBJ2-3 . TRBV12-3/TRBV12-4 TGTGCCAGCAACAGGGCTAGCACAGATACGCAGTATTTT CASNRASTDTQYF
. TRBJ2-7 TRBD1 TRBV6-7 TGTGCCAGCACTTCTCGTCCAGGGGGCCTCTCCTACGAGCAGTACTTC CASTSRPGGLSYEQYF
. TRBJ2-7 . TRBV14 TGTGCCAGCAGCCAAGGAGGGAGTAGCGGCACCTACGAGCAGTACTTC CASSQGGSSGTYEQYF
. TRBJ2-7 . TRBV7-3 TGTGCCAGCAGCCCAAATGGCGGGGTGAGCTCCTACGAGCAGTACTTC CASSPNGGVSSYEQYF
. TRBJ1-1 . TRBV12-3/TRBV12-4 TGTGCCAGCAGCCTATTGAACACTGAAGCTTTCTTT CASSLLNTEAFF
. TRBJ1-1 . TRBV7-8 TGTGCCAGCAGCTTAGTAGGCGGGGCCTCGAACACTGAAGCTTTCTTT CASSLVGGASNTEAFF
once TRBJ2-7 . TRBV5-4 TGTGCCAGCAGCCCGCAGGGAAGTTACGAGCAGTACTTC CASSPQGSYEQYF
. TRBJ1-3 . TRBV7-6 TGTGCCAGCAGCCCGTGGACCGACATGGCTGGAAACACCATATATTTT CASSPWTDMAGNTIYF